This TCR beta chain came from a study of T cell repertoires in cytomegalovirus infection. In the study overall: Alongside well-studied HLA-B-restricted CMV epitopes, recently identified HLA-C-restricted CMV epitopes were also used. Based on public TCR beta signatures, there were indications of CMV infection and of a matching HLA type.

Study-wide results and caveats: Totalled public TCR beta family frequency picked out people who carried CMV plus the relevant HLA. The ex vivo response was dominated by HLA-C-restricted CMV-specific TCR beta clonotypes.

A note on this clonotype: Its cognate antigen is unknown.

The germline V and J ends were trimmed by 8 bases and 5 bases, with 19 bases remaining between them. The CDR3 runs 15 residues. Germline V gene data show CDR1 as SGHTA and CDR2 as FQGTGA. TCRdb itself ran the reads through MiXCR, one entry per CDR3 protein. The sample lists some 800,000 distinct CDR3 sequences, less than 35% occurring once. V gene TRBV7-3 combines with J gene TRBJ2-1; D gene uncertain. The sequencing used cultured CD8+ T cells from PBMCs, collected from culture after CMV antigen stimulation. The sequence was collected from a human donor in good health (CMV status not recorded). Some clones in this sample may be carry-over from other donors' samples. The CDR3 bases are TGTGCCAGCGCAATTGGGCACTACATCCACAATGAGCAGTTCTTC. Translation: CASAIGHYIHNEQFF.